This T cell receptor beta chain is from a study of blood T cell repertoires in COVID-19. The overall study: T cells, B-cell-depleted T cells, or PBMCs provided the cDNA or gDNA that served as material.

Using immunoSEQ multiplex PCR, the repertoire was profiled, and TCRdb retains in-frame clones only, with some absent. This table has some 230,000 clones, approximately 85% appearing once. This clonotype was obtained from a man aged 45 to 65 who had recovered from COVID-19. Sequenced sample: peripheral blood.

The CDR3: CASSFSSGVETQYF. For the CDR3, the DNA is TGTGCCAGCAGCTTCTCATCCGGGGTCGAGACCCAGTACTTC. The chain joins TRBV7-9 to TRBJ2-5; TRBD2 is a possible D gene (5 bases). The V gene lost 3 bases and the J gene lost 5 bases, with 13 bases spanning the gap. Per the germline V gene, CDR1 is SEHNR and CDR2 is FQNEAQ (reference sequence). The CDR3 is 14 residues long. The full variable domain, completed using reference TRBV7-9 and TRBJ2-5, is DTGVSQNPRHKITKRGQNVTFRCDPISEHNRLYWYRQTLGQGPEFLTYFQNEAQLEKSRLLSDRFSAERPKGSFSTLEIQRTEQGDSAMYLCASSFSSGVETQYFGPGTRLLVL.